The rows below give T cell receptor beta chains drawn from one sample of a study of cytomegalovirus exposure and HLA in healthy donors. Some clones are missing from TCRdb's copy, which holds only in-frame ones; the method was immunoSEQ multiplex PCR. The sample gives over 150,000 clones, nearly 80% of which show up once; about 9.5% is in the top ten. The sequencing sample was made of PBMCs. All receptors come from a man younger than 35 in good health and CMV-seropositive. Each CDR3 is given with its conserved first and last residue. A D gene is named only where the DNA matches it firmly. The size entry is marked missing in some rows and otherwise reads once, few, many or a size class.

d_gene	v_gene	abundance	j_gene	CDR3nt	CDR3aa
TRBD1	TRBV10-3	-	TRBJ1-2	TGTGCCATCAGTTACTCCGGGACAGTCGATGGCTACACCTTC	CAISYSGTVDGYTF
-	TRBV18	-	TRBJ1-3	TGTGCCAGCTCACTAAGTTTTAAGCGGGGACCGAGCTCTGGAAACACCATATATTTT	CASSLSFKRGPSSGNTIYF
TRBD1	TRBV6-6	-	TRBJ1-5	TGTGCCAGCAGTTACCCCCTCCGACAGGGTCTACAGCCCCAGCATTTT	CASSYPLRQGLQPQHF
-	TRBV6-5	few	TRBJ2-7	TGTGCCAGCAGTTACTCCGGGACTCTAGGCGAGCAGTACTTC	CASSYSGTLGEQYF
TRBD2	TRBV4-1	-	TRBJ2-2	TGCGCCAGCAGCCAGGGACTAGCGGGGGTCACCGGGGAGCTGTTTTTT	CASSQGLAGVTGELFF
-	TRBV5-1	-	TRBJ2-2	TGCGCCAGCAGCTTGGACAGCACTTCCACCGGGGAGCTGTTTTTT	CASSLDSTSTGELFF
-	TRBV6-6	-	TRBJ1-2	TGTGCCAGCAGTGCCGGCCGGGGGGCGCCGGACACCTTC	CASSAGRGAPDTF
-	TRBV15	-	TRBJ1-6	TGTGCCACCAGCAGAGACAGGTATAATTCACCCCTCCACTTT	CATSRDRYNSPLHF
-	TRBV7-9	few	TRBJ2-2	TGTGCCAGCAGCCACGAACCCAGCGGGCCTTACACCGGGGAGCTGTTTTTT	CASSHEPSGPYTGELFF
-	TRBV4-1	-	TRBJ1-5	TGCGCCAGCAGCCAAAGCCCGGGCGGGAGCAATCAGCCCCAGCATTTT	CASSQSPGGSNQPQHF
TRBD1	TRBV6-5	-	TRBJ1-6	TGTGCCAGCAGTCATTACAGGGGGCCCCTTTCACCCCTCCACTTT	CASSHYRGPLSPLHF
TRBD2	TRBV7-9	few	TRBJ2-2	TGTGCCAGCAGCTTAGTTCCGGGAGGGCCTACCGGGGAGCTGTTTTTT	CASSLVPGGPTGELFF
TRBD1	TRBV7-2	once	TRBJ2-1	TGTGCCAGCAGCCAAGGACAGGGGGCATATAATGAGCAGTTCTTC	CASSQGQGAYNEQFF
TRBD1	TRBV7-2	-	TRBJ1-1	TGTGCTTCCCGGCGGGACAGGGGGCGAGGCACTGAAGCTTTCTTT	CASRRDRGRGTEAFF
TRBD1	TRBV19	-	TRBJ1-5	TGTGCCAGTAGTGGGACAGGCAATCAGCCCCAGCATTTT	CASSGTGNQPQHF
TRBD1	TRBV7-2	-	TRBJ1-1	TGTGCCAGCAGCCCGCAGAGTGGACAGGGGGGAACGACTGAAGCTTTCTTT	CASSPQSGQGGTTEAFF
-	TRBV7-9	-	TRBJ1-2	TGTGCCAGCAGTTACCAGGGTTATGGCTACACCTTC	CASSYQGYGYTF
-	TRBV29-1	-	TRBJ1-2	TGCAGCGTTGAGGGGGCTCAGACAGGCTATGGCTACACCTTC	CSVEGAQTGYGYTF
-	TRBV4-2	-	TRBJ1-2	TGTGCCAGCAGTCTAACGTACAGGGCCGCCTATGGCTACACCTTC	CASSLTYRAAYGYTF
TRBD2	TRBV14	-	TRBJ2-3	TGTGCCAGCAGCCAAGATCTGGGGGGGGATAATACGCAGTATTTT	CASSQDLGGDNTQYF
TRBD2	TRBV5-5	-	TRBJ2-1	TGTGCCAGCAGCTTGTGGATTAGCGGGAGCAATGAGCAGTTCTTC	CASSLWISGSNEQFF
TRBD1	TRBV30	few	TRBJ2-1	TGTGCCTGGACCGGACAGGACACCTACAATGAGCAGTTCTTC	CAWTGQDTYNEQFF
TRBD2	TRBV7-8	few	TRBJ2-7	TGTGCCAGCAGCTTTCGTCGGGAGGGCCTCTACGAGCAGTACTTC	CASSFRREGLYEQYF
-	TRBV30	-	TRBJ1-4	TGTGCCTGGAGCGATGGCCCTAATGAAAAACTGTTTTTT	CAWSDGPNEKLFF
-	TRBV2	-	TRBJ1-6	TGTGCCAGCAGTCTCAGAAATAATTCACCCCTCCACTTT	CASSLRNNSPLHF
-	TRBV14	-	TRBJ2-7	TGTGCCAGCAGCCTTGGACTTCCCTACGTAGAGCAGTACTTC	CASSLGLPYVEQYF